One sample yielded the 10 T cell receptor beta chains listed below, sequenced in a study of blood T cell repertoires in COVID-19. Method: immunoSEQ multiplex PCR; TCRdb's copy keeps in-frame clones and lacks some. The sample lists 140,000 or so clones; around 83% were seen once. The sequencing input was peripheral blood. All receptors derive from a man between 60 and 70 years old with active or convalescent COVID-19.

The CDR3 region is CASNLQGYTGELFF. CDR3 in DNA: TGTGCCAGCAACCTACAGGGTTATACCGGGGAGCTGTTTTTT. The genes are TRBV28 and TRBJ2-2, with D perhaps matching TRBD1 (6 bases). Trimming stripped 7 bases from V and 5 bases from J, with 14 bases between. Germline V gives CDR1 MDHEN, CDR2 SYDVKM. This CDR3 has 14 residues.

This clone turned up a few times. The chain recombines TRBV27 with TRBJ2-7, with TRBD1 matching over 9 bases. The CDR3 sequence is 15 residues long. Germline-derived CDR1 and CDR2 are MNHEY and SMNVEV (reference sequence). The junction had 9 bases not matched to a gene; V was cut back by 5 bases and J by 4 bases. The chain's CDR3 is CASSPRDRVGYEQYF. The CDR3 DNA follows: TGTGCCAGCAGTCCCCGGGACAGGGTGGGGTACGAGCAGTACTTC.

V gene TRBV20-1 combines with J gene TRBJ2-7; 12 bases line up with TRBD2. There are 14 residues in the CDR3. Per the germline V gene, CDR1 is DFQATT and CDR2 is SNEGSKA (reference sequence). V trimming: 3 bases; J trimming: 5 bases; junction bases outside the gene matches: 5. The CDR3 protein is CSASLAGGPNEQYV. DNA for the CDR3: TGCAGTGCTAGTCTAGCGGGAGGGCCCAACGAGCAGTACGTC.

The V gene is TRBV6-1, the J gene TRBJ2-4; TRBD2 matches 9 bases. From germline, CDR1 is MNHNS and CDR2 SASEGT. This CDR3 has 16 residues. The V and J ends lost 2 bases and 2 bases, in that order; junction bases with no gene match: 4. In nucleotides, the CDR3 is TGTGCCAGCAGTGAAAGTCTAGCGGGGACCAAAAACATTCAGTACTTC. Translated, it gives CASSESLAGTKNIQYF.

V usage is TRBV4-3 and J usage is TRBJ1-2; D gene uncertain. The CDR3 has 14 amino acids. Germline values: CDR1 LGHNA, CDR2 YSLEER. Trimming pared 1 base from V and 2 bases from J, leaving 8 bases between. The CDR3 sequence is CASSQVHSNYGYTF. CDR3 sequence (DNA): TGCGCCAGCAGCCAAGTACACAGCAACTATGGCTACACCTTC.

V gene TRBV6-5 combines with J gene TRBJ1-2; 9 bases map to TRBD1. The CDR3 covers 15 residues. With V trimmed by 2 bases and J by 3 bases, 4 bases remained unmatched. CDR1 is MNHEY, CDR2 SVGAGI, per germline. CDR3 loop: CASSYRTGVDYGYTF. In nucleotides, the CDR3 is TGTGCCAGCAGTTACAGGACAGGGGTAGACTATGGCTACACCTTC.

This rearrangement joins TRBV5-1 to TRBJ1-2; 7 bases align to TRBD1. The CDR3 totals 15 residues. The V gene's germline CDR1 is SGHRS and CDR2 YFSETQ. The V segment lost 1 base and the J segment 7 bases; nucleotides outside the gene matches: 10. The CDR3 sequence: CASSLNPDREFGYTF. For the CDR3, the DNA is TGCGCCAGCAGCTTGAATCCTGACAGGGAATTTGGCTACACCTTC.

The V gene is TRBV6-5, the J gene TRBJ1-1; maybe TRBD1 (6 bases). This CDR3 has 14 residues. Trimming shortened V by 4 bases and J by 4 bases, and 13 bases separated the two germline ends. Germline V gives CDR1 MNHEY, CDR2 SVGAGI. The CDR3 sequence is CASSLAGVGTEAFF. For the CDR3, the DNA is TGTGCCAGCAGTTTGGCAGGGGTTGGCACTGAAGCTTTCTTT.

The chain carries TRBV18 and TRBJ1-1; tentative D call: TRBD1 (6 bases). The germline CDR1 and CDR2 sequences are KGHSH and LQKENI. The CDR3 consists of 13 residues. V was shortened by 6 bases and J by 5 bases, with 13 bases between the two germline ends. The CDR3 sequence is CASSQGRGTEAFF. In DNA, the CDR3 is TGTGCCAGCTCGCAGGGGAGAGGGACTGAAGCTTTCTTT.

J is TRBJ2-1 and V is TRBV25-1, with 8 nucleotides matching TRBD1. Germline CDR1 and CDR2: MGHDK and SYGVNS. J was trimmed by 8 bases and V by 6 bases; bases with no gene match: 6. The CDR3 runs to 13 residues. In DNA form, the CDR3 reads TGTGCCAGCAGCCGGGACAGGTCGGATGAGCAGTTCTTC. As protein: CASSRDRSDEQFF.